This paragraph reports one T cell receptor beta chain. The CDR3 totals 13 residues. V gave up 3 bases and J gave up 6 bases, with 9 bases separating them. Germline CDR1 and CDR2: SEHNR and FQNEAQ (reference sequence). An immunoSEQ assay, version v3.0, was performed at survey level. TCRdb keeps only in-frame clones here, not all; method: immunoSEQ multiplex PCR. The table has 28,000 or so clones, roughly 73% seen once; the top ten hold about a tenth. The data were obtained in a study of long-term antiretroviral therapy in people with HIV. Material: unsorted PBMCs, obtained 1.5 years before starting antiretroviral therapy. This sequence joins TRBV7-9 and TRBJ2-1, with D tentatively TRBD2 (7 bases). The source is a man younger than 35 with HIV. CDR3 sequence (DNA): TGTGCCAGCAGCTTGGGGGGGGCCAATGAGCAGTTCTTC. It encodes CASSLGGANEQFF.